A selection of T cell receptor beta chains follows, all from one sample in a study of OX40 agonist ivuxolimab in advanced cancers. Sequencing was performed with immunoSEQ multiplex PCR; in TCRdb, only in-frame clones are kept and a portion is missing. In the table there are roughly 60,000 clones, roughly nine tenths of which are singletons. The sequencing here drew on CD4+ or CD8+ T cells sorted from blood, taken in a trial of the OX40 agonist ivuxolimab. The receptors here all came from an adult with an advanced solid tumor such as melanoma, head and neck, liver or kidney cancer. Both conserved end residues are part of each CDR3. D genes are given only for firm matches. Not all rows give a size; the values are once, few, many and, for expanded clones, a class.

>NA|TRBJ2-2|TRBD1|TRBV5-1
TGCGCCAGCAGCCCCGGGACAGGGCCCACCGGGGAGCTGTTTTTT
CASSPGTGPTGELFF
>NA|TRBJ2-3|NA|TRBV2
TGTGCCAGCAGTGTACGGGGAAACACAGATACGCAGTATTTT
CASSVRGNTDTQYF
>NA|TRBJ2-3|TRBD2|TRBV27
TGTGCCAGCAGTTCTAGAAGCGGGAGGGGTCATGATACGCAGTATTTT
CASSSRSGRGHDTQYF
>NA|TRBJ1-3|TRBD1|TRBV30
TGTGCCTGGAGAACCGGGACAGGGATGTGGAACACCATATATTTT
CAWRTGTGMWNTIYF
>NA|TRBJ2-3|NA|TRBV19
TGTGCCAGTAGTATCATAGGGTCCGATACGCAGTATTTT
CASSIIGSDTQYF
>NA|TRBJ1-1|NA|TRBV10-3
TGTGCCATCAGCTTTACAGAAAACACTGAAGCTTTCTTT
CAISFTENTEAFF
>few|TRBJ2-1|NA|TRBV11-3
TGTGCCAGCAGCCCTGACCCAGGTTTCGAGCAGTTCTTC
CASSPDPGFEQFF
>NA|TRBJ1-2|NA|TRBV5-3
TGTGCCAGAACCAGTTCAGTGAGAAAGACCTATGGCTACACCTTC
CARTSSVRKTYGYTF
>NA|TRBJ2-1|NA|TRBV6-4
TGTGCCAGCAGGGGCCCAAACGGGTCCTACAATGAGCAGTTCTTC
CASRGPNGSYNEQFF
>NA|TRBJ1-5|TRBD1|TRBV7-8
TGTGCCAGCAGCTCCAGCAGGGGGCCTTATAGCAATCAGCCCCAGCATTTT
CASSSSRGPYSNQPQHF
>NA|TRBJ1-1|NA|TRBV6-1
TGTGCCAGCAGTGAGTTGGGGATGAACACTGAAGCTTTCTTT
CASSELGMNTEAFF
>NA|TRBJ2-7|TRBD2|TRBV19
TGTGCCAGTAGTATTGGGACTAGCGACTCCTACGAGCAGTACTTC
CASSIGTSDSYEQYF
>NA|TRBJ2-3|NA|TRBV5-1
TGCGCCAGCAGCTTGGGGGGGAGCACAGATACGCAGTATTTT
CASSLGGSTDTQYF
>NA|TRBJ2-2|NA|TRBV18
TGTGCCAGCTCAGGTGCGACCACCGGGGAGCTGTTTTTT
CASSGATTGELFF
>NA|TRBJ1-2|NA|TRBV20-1
TGCAGTGCACAGGGAAACTATGGCTACACCTTC
CSAQGNYGYTF
>NA|TRBJ1-3|NA|TRBV13
TGTGCCAGCAGCCGCAGGGACACCTCTGGAAACACCATATATTTT
CASSRRDTSGNTIYF
>NA|TRBJ2-5|TRBD2|TRBV2
TGTGCCAGCAGTGAGATGCGGGGGGTGGGAGAGACCCAGTACTTC
CASSEMRGVGETQYF
>NA|TRBJ1-4|TRBD1|TRBV18
TGTGCCAGCTCCCTTTCCGCCGGGACAGAGGTCGGAAAACTGTTTTTT
CASSLSAGTEVGKLFF
>once|TRBJ1-6|TRBD1|TRBV19
TGTGCCAGTAGTACCGGACAGGTTTATAATTCACCCCTCCACTTT
CASSTGQVYNSPLHF
>once|TRBJ2-5|NA|TRBV5-1
TGCGCCAGCAGCTTGGAGGGGGGAGGAACCCAGTACTTC
CASSLEGGGTQYF
>NA|TRBJ1-3|NA|TRBV10-2
TGCGCCAGCAGGGGAAGGGATTCGGGAAACACCATATATTTT
CASRGRDSGNTIYF
>NA|TRBJ1-5|NA|TRBV6-1
TGTGCCACCCTCATAGCTTCGCTCCAGCATTTT
CATLIASLQHF
>NA|TRBJ2-7|NA|TRBV6-1
TGTGCCAGCAGCGGGAGACAGGGCTTGGACGAGCAGTACTTC
CASSGRQGLDEQYF
>NA|TRBJ2-7|NA|TRBV6-1
TGTGCCAGCAGATATAGCGGCGCCTACGAGCAGTACTTC
CASRYSGAYEQYF
>NA|TRBJ2-4|NA|TRBV28
TGTGCCAGCAGTTTAGAGGGCGCGTTCCAAAACATTCAGTACTTC
CASSLEGAFQNIQYF
>once|TRBJ2-2|TRBD1|TRBV19
TGTGCCAGTAGTATAATTGGGACAGGGTACACCGGGGAGCTGTTTTTT
CASSIIGTGYTGELFF
>NA|TRBJ2-3|NA|TRBV11-2
TGTGCCAGCAGCTTATCCGCAGGGGGGGGCACAGATACGCAGTATTTT
CASSLSAGGGTDTQYF
>NA|TRBJ2-3|TRBD2|TRBV5-1
TGCGCCAGCAGCCCACAGACTAGCGATACGCAGTATTTT
CASSPQTSDTQYF
>NA|TRBJ2-5|NA|TRBV11-2
TGTGCCAGCAGCAAATGGGACTTATACAGCGGGGAGACCCAGTACTTC
CASSKWDLYSGETQYF
>NA|TRBJ2-4|NA|TRBV7-3
TGTGCCAGCAGCTTAGGGTCAGTTAAGGGGGCCAAAAACATTCAGTACTTC
CASSLGSVKGAKNIQYF
>NA|TRBJ2-5|TRBD1|TRBV5-1
TGCGCCAGCAGCACAGGGGAAGAGACCCAGTACTTC
CASSTGEETQYF
>NA|TRBJ2-7|TRBD1|TRBV7-2
TGTGCCAGCAGCTCGACAGGGAGCGAGCAGTACTTC
CASSSTGSEQYF
>NA|TRBJ2-5|NA|TRBV14
TGTGCCAGCAGCCATTTCGGGGCAGTGGAAGAGACCCAGTACTTC
CASSHFGAVEETQYF
>NA|TRBJ2-7|NA|TRBV7-8
TGTGCCAGCAGCTTAGTCTCGGGGCAGGGACCCTACGAGCAGTACTTC
CASSLVSGQGPYEQYF
>NA|TRBJ2-7|TRBD2|TRBV29-1
TGCAGCGTTAGCGGGGGGACCTACGAGCAGTACTTC
CSVSGGTYEQYF
>NA|TRBJ1-2|NA|TRBV6-6
TGTGCCAGCAGCCCCGTCGGAGACAGACTACTGGGCTACACCTTC
CASSPVGDRLLGYTF
>NA|TRBJ1-4|TRBD1|TRBV28
TGTGCCAGCAGTTTTGACCGGACAGGGGGGGAAAAACTGTTTTTT
CASSFDRTGGEKLFF
>NA|TRBJ2-5|TRBD2|TRBV27
TGTGCCAGCAGTCCAGGACTAGCGGGACAAGAGACCCAGTACTTC
CASSPGLAGQETQYF
>NA|TRBJ1-3|TRBD1|TRBV7-6
TGTGCCAGCAGCCCAACAGGGGGAGGTCCTGGAAACACCATATATTTT
CASSPTGGGPGNTIYF
>NA|TRBJ2-3|NA|TRBV9
TGTGCCAGCAGCACACGTCTTGGGACGGATACGCAGTATTTT
CASSTRLGTDTQYF
>NA|TRBJ1-1|NA|TRBV30
TGTGCCTGGAACCCACAGGGCTGGAACACTGAAGCTTTCTTT
CAWNPQGWNTEAFF
>NA|TRBJ2-3|NA|TRBV7-6
TGTGCCAGCAGCTCCCCATCACGGACGGTTATTACAGATACGCAGTATTTT
CASSSPSRTVITDTQYF
>NA|TRBJ2-1|TRBD2|TRBV5-1
TGCGCCAGCAGCCATGATGGGGGGGCCTACAATGAGCAGTTCTTC
CASSHDGGAYNEQFF
>NA|TRBJ1-1|NA|TRBV5-1
TGCGCCAGCAGCTTGTCCGTGAACACTGAAGCTTTCTTT
CASSLSVNTEAFF
>NA|TRBJ2-3|TRBD2|TRBV7-2
TGTGCCAGCAGCTTACGGACTAGCGGGGGTTACCGGAGGCCAGATACGCAGTATTTT
CASSLRTSGGYRRPDTQYF
>NA|TRBJ1-2|NA|TRBV9
TGTGCCAGCAGCGTAGTGACCTGGGGGGGCTACACCTTC
CASSVVTWGGYTF
>once|TRBJ2-6|TRBD2|TRBV2
TGTGCCTGCACTAGCGGGATAAGGTCTGGGGCCAACGTCCTGACTTTC
CACTSGIRSGANVLTF
>NA|TRBJ2-7|NA|TRBV19
TGTGCCAGTAGTTTGGACAGTAAATACGAGCAGTACTTC
CASSLDSKYEQYF
>once|TRBJ2-1|NA|TRBV29-1
TGCAGCGTTGATACGGCAGGAGCATACAATGAGCAGTTCTTC
CSVDTAGAYNEQFF
>NA|TRBJ1-2|NA|TRBV18
TGTGCCAGCTCACTGGGTATCGGTGGCTACACCTTC
CASSLGIGGYTF
>NA|TRBJ2-2|TRBD1|TRBV27
TGTGCCACCAACCGACAGGGGGCTGGCACCGGGGAGCTGTTTTTT
CATNRQGAGTGELFF
>NA|TRBJ2-7|TRBD2|TRBV10-3
TGTGCCATCAGTGAGTCGGTAGCGGGGGTCGGCGAGCAGTACTTC
CAISESVAGVGEQYF
>few|TRBJ1-2|NA|TRBV29-1
TGCAGCGCTACCGACGGCGACTATGGCTACACCTTC
CSATDGDYGYTF
>NA|TRBJ2-7|NA|TRBV14
TGTGCCAGCAGCCAAGATGGGGACGGACGCTCCTACGAGCAGTACTTC
CASSQDGDGRSYEQYF
>NA|TRBJ2-3|NA|TRBV5-6
TGTGCCAGCAGCTTTGGGGATACGCAGTATTTT
CASSFGDTQYF
>NA|TRBJ2-3|NA|TRBV6-6
TGTGCCAGCAGGCCAAGGGGGCGGGGGGGCACAGATACGCAGTATTTT
CASRPRGRGGTDTQYF
>NA|TRBJ2-1|NA|TRBV9
TGTGCCAGCAGCGCCAGGGGGGACAGAACAGGCAATGAGCAGTTCTTC
CASSARGDRTGNEQFF
>NA|TRBJ2-1|TRBD2|TRBV7-8
TGTGCCAGCAGCTCGGGACTAGCGGCCTACAATGAGCAGTTCTTC
CASSSGLAAYNEQFF